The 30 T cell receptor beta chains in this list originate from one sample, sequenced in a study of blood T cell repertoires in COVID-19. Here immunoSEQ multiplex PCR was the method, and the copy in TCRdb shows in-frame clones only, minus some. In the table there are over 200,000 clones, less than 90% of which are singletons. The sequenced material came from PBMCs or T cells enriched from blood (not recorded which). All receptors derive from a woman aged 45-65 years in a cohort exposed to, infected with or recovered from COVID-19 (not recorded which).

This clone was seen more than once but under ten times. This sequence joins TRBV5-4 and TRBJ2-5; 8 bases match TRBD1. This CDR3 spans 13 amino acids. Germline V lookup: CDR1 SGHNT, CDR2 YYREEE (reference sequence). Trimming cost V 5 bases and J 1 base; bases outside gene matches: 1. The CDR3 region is CASRGTGQETQYF. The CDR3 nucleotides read TGTGCCAGCAGGGGGACAGGCCAAGAGACCCAGTACTTC.

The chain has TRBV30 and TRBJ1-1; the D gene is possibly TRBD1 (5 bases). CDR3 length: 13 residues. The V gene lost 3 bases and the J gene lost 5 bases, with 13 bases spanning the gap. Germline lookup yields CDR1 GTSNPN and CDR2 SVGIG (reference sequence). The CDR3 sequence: CAWSRQLRTEAFF. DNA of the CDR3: TGTGCCTGGAGCCGACAGTTGCGGACTGAAGCTTTCTTT.

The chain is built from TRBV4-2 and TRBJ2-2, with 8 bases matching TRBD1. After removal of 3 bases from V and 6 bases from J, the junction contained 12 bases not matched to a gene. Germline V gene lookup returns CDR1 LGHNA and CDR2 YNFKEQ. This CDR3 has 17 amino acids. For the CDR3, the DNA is TGTGCCAGCAGCCACGTACAGGGGGGACAGGAATCCGGGGAGCTGTTTTTT. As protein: CASSHVQGGQESGELFF.

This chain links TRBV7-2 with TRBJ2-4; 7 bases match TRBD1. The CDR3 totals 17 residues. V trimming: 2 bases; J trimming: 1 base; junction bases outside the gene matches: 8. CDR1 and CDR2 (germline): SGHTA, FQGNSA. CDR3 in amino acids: CASSLTVLTGAKNIQYF. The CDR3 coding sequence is TGTGCCAGCAGCTTAACGGTTCTGACAGGGGCCAAAAACATTCAGTACTTC.

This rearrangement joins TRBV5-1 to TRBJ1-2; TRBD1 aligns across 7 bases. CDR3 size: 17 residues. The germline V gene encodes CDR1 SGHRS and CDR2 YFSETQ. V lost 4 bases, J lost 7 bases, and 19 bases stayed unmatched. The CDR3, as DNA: TGCGCCAGCAGCGAGGCGGCTAGGGGGCGCGGTTCTGGTGGCTACACCTTC. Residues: CASSEAARGRGSGGYTF.

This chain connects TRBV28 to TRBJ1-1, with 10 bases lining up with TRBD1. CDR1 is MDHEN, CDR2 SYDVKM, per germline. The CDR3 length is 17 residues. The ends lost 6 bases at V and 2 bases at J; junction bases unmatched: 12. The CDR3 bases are TGTGCCAGCAGCCCCTCCCCGGGACAGGGGACCAACACTGAAGCTTTCTTT. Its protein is CASSPSPGQGTNTEAFF.

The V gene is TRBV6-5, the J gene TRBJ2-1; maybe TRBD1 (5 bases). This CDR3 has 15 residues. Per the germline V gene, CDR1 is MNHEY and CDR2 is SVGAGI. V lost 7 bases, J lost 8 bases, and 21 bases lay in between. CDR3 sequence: CASNRLRGSSDEQFF. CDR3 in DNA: TGTGCCAGCAACAGGCTAAGGGGTTCCTCGGATGAGCAGTTCTTC.

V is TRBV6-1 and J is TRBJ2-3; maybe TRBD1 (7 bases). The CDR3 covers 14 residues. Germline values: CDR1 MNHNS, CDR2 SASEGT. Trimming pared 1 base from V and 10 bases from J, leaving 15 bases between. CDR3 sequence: CASSEDPDREAQYF. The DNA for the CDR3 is TGTGCCAGCAGTGAAGACCCCGACAGGGAGGCGCAGTATTTT.

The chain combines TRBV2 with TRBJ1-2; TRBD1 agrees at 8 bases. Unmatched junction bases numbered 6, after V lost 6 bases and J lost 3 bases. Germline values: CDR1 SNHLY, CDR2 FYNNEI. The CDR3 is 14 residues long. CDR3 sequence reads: CASRADRDDYGYTF. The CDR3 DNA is TGTGCCAGCAGGGCGGACAGGGACGACTATGGCTACACCTTC.

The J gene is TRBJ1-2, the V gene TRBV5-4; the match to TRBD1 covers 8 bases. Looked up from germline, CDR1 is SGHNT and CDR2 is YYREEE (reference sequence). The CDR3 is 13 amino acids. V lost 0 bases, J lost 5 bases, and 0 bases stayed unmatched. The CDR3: CASSLGTGYGYTF. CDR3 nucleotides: TGTGCCAGCAGCTTGGGGACAGGGTATGGCTACACCTTC.

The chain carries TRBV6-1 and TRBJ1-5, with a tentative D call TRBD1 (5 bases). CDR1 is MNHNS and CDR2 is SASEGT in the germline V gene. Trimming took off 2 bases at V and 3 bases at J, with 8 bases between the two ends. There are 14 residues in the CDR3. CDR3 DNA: TGTGCCAGCAGTGAACCAGGGCTCAATCAGCCCCAGCATTTT. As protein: CASSEPGLNQPQHF.

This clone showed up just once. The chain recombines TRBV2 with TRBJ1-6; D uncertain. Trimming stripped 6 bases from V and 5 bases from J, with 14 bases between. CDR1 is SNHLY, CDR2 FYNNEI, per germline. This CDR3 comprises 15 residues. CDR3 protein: CASRVQPANNSPLHF. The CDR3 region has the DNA TGTGCCAGCAGAGTGCAACCAGCGAATAATTCACCCCTCCACTTT.

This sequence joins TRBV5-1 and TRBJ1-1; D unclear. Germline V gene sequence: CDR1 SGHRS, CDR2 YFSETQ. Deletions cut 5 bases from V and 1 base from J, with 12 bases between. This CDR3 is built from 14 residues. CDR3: CASRSGTENTEAFF. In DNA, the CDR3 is TGCGCCAGCAGATCCGGAACAGAGAACACTGAAGCTTTCTTT.

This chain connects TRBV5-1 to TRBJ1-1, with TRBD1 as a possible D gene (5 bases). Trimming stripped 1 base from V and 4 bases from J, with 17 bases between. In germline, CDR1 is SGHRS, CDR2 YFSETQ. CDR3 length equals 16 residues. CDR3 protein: CASSLRGILPGTEAFF. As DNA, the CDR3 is TGCGCCAGCAGCTTGAGGGGTATCCTCCCCGGCACTGAAGCTTTCTTT.

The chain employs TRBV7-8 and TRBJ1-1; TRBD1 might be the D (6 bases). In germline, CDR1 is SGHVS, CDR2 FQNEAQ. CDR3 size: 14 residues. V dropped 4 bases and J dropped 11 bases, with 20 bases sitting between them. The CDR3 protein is CASSYLGGPIGAFF. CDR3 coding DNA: TGTGCCAGCAGCTACCTGGGGGGGCCGATAGGGGCTTTCTTT.

The CDR3 DNA is TGTGCCAGCAGTTTATACCGAGACTATGGCTACACCTTC. This sequence encodes CASSLYRDYGYTF. This chain joins TRBV27 and TRBJ1-2; the D is unclear. In germline, CDR1 is MNHEY, CDR2 SMNVEV (reference sequence). Trimming took 1 base from V and 3 from J, leaving 6 bases between them. CDR3 length: 13 amino acids.

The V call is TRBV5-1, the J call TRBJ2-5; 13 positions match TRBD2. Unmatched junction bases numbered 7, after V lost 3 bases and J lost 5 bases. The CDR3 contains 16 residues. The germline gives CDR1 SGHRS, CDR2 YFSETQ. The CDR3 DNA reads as TGCGCCAGCAGCTGGAAACTAGCGGGGGGGTCGGAGACCCAGTACTTC. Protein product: CASSWKLAGGSETQYF.

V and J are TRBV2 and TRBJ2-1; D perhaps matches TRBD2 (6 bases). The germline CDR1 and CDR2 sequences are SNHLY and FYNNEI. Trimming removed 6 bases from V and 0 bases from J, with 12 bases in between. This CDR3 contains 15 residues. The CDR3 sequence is CASRVEGRSYNEQFF. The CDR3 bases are TGTGCCAGCAGGGTGGAGGGCCGCTCCTACAATGAGCAGTTCTTC.

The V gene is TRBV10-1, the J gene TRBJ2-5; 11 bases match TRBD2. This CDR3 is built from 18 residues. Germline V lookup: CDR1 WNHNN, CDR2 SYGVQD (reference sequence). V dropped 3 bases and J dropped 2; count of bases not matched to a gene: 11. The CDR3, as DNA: TGCGCCAGCAGTGAAGGCCTAGCGGGGGGTAAACTTCAAGAGACCCAGTACTTC. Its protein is CASSEGLAGGKLQETQYF.

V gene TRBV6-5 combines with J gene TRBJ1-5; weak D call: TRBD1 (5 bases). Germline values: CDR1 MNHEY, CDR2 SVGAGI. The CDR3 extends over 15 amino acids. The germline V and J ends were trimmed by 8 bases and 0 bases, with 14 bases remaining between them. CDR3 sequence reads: CASGIAGHSNQPQHF. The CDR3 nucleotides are TGTGCCAGCGGCATTGCAGGGCATAGCAATCAGCCCCAGCATTTT.

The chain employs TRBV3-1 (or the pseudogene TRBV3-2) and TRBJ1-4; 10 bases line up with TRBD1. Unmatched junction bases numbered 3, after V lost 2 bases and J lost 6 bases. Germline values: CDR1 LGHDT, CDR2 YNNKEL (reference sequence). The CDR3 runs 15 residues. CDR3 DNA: TGTGCCAGCAGCCAAAGGGGGACAGGGGATGAAAAACTGTTTTTT. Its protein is CASSQRGTGDEKLFF.

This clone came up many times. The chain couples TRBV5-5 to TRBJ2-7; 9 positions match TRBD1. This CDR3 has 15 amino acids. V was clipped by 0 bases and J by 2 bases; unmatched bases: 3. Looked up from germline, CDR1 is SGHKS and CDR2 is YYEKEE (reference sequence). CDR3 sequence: CASSLEDRGPYEQYF. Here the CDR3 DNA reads TGTGCCAGCAGCTTGGAGGACAGGGGCCCCTACGAGCAGTACTTC.

DNA for the CDR3: TGTGCCAGCAAAACTACAGGGGGATCACACACAGATACGCAGTATTTT. The encoded protein is CASKTTGGSHTDTQYF. The chain carries TRBV19 and TRBJ2-3; the match to TRBD1 covers 8 bases. Germline assignment: CDR1 LNHDA and CDR2 SQIVND (reference sequence). V shed 9 bases and J 2 bases; nucleotides not matched to a gene: 13. The CDR3 sequence is 16 residues long. Supplemented by reference TRBV19 and TRBJ2-3, the full variable domain reads DGGITQSPKYLFRKEGQNVTLSCEQNLNHDAMYWYRQDPGQGLRLIYYSQIVNDFQKGDIAEGYSVSREKKESFPLTVTSAQKNPTAFYLCASKTTGGSHTDTQYFGPGTRLTVL.

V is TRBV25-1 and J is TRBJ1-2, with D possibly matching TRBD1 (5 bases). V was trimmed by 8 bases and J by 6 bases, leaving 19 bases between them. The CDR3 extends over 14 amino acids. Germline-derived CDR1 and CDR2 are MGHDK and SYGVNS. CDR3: CASGRGDLGNGYTF. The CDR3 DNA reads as TGTGCCAGCGGGCGGGGGGACTTGGGTAATGGCTACACCTTC.

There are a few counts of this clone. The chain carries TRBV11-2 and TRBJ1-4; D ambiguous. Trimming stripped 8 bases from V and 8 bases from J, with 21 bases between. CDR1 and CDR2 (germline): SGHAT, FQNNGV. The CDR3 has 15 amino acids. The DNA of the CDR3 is TGTGCCAGCTCGCTGGGTGTGGGAGTTGGGGAAAAACTGTTTTTT. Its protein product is CASSLGVGVGEKLFF.

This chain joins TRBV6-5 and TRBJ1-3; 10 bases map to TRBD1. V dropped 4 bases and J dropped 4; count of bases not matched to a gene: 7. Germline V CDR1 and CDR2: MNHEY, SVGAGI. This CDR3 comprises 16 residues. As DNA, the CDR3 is TGTGCCAGCAGTTCCGGGACAGGGGCGTACGGAAACACCATATATTTT. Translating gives CASSSGTGAYGNTIYF.

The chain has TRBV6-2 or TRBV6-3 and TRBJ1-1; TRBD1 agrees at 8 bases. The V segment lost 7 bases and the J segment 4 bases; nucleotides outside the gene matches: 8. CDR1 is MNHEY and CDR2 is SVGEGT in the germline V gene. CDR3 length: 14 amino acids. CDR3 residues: CASTPDRVGTEAFF. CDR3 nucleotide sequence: TGTGCCAGCACCCCGGACAGGGTGGGCACTGAAGCTTTCTTT.

The CDR3, as DNA: TGCGCCAGCAGCTGGACCCCCCCTCAGGGTATGGGCACCGGGGAGCTGTTTTTT. This sequence encodes CASSWTPPQGMGTGELFF. The chain joins TRBV5-1 to TRBJ2-2; perhaps TRBD1 as D (5 bases). Germline V gene data show CDR1 as SGHRS and CDR2 as YFSETQ. The CDR3 covers 18 residues. Trimming left V 3 bases short and J 4 bases short, with 22 bases between. The full variable domain, in which reference TRBV5-1 and TRBJ2-2 provide the parts outside the CDR3, is KAGVTQTPRYLIKTRGQQVTLSCSPISGHRSVSWYQQTPGQGLQFLFEYFSETQRNKGNFPGRFSGRQFSNSRSEMNVSTLELGDSALYLCASSWTPPQGMGTGELFFGEGSRLTVL.

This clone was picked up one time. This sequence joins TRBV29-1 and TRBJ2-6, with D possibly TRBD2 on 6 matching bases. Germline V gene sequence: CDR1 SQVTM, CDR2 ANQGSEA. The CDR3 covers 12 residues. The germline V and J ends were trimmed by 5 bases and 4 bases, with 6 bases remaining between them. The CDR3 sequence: CSVLAGANVLTF. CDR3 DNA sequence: TGCAGCGTTCTAGCGGGGGCCAACGTCCTGACTTTC.

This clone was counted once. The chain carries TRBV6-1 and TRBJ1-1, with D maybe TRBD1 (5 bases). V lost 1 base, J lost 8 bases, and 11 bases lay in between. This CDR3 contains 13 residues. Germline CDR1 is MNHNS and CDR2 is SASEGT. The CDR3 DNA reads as TGTGCCAGCAGTGAAGATTATGCAGGGGAAGCTTTCTTT. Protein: CASSEDYAGEAFF.